The 21 T cell receptor beta chains given below trace back to one sample, sequenced in a study of shared clonotypes between healthy human individuals. It was CD45RO-negative cells, positively selected for CCR7, that made up naive CD8 cells, with terminally differentiated effector memory CD45RA+ cells excluded. Libraries were prepared by immunoSEQ multiplex PCR; TCRdb keeps only in-frame clonotypes and omits some of them. The sample contains roughly 2.1 million clones, under 95% of which appear only once. The sequenced sample consisted of naive CD8+ T cells from PBMCs. These receptors came from a man in his late teens or twenties in good health. Some clones in this sample may be carry-over from other donors' samples.

CDR3 region: CASSLRQGGNTGELFF. The CDR3 DNA reads TGTGCCAGCAGCCTGAGACAGGGCGGGAACACCGGGGAGCTGTTTTTT. J is TRBJ2-2 and V is TRBV27; 7 nucleotides agree with TRBD1. CDR1 MNHEY and CDR2 SMNVEV come from the germline V gene (reference sequence). The CDR3 contains 16 residues. Germline trimming cut 6 bases from V and 1 base from J; bases unmatched to any gene: 8.

The table lists this clone with a count of one. The genes are TRBV28 and TRBJ1-4; D remains unclear. Germline V gene data show CDR1 as MDHEN and CDR2 as SYDVKM. The CDR3 is made up of 13 amino acids. Trimming stripped 5 bases from V and 6 bases from J, with 10 bases between. Written as DNA, the CDR3 is TGTGCCAGCAGTGAAAACCTACATGAAAAACTGTTTTTT. This encodes CASSENLHEKLFF. Full variable domain (missing parts from reference TRBV28 and TRBJ1-4): DVKVTQSSRYLVKRTGEKVFLECVQDMDHENMFWYRQDPGLGLRLIYFSYDVKMKEKGDIPEGYSVSREKKERFSLILESASTNQTSMYLCASSENLHEKLFFGSGTQLSVL.

The chain uses TRBV9 and TRBJ2-1; D assignment may be TRBD1 or TRBD2 (5 bases each). The V gene lost 0 bases and the J gene lost 4 bases, with 11 bases spanning the gap. CDR1 is SGDLS and CDR2 is YYNGEE in the germline V gene. The CDR3 has 15 amino acids. The CDR3 spells CASSVATGQYNEQFF. CDR3 nucleotide sequence: TGTGCCAGCAGCGTAGCTACGGGGCAATACAATGAGCAGTTCTTC.

J is TRBJ2-3 and V is TRBV2, with 8 bases fitting TRBD2. J gave up 1 base and V 6 bases, and 6 bases lay outside the gene matches. This CDR3 has 15 residues. From germline, CDR1 is SNHLY and CDR2 FYNNEI. CDR3 DNA sequence: TGTGCCAGCAGAACACTAGCGGAGCGCACAGATACGCAGTATTTT. Translated: CASRTLAERTDTQYF.

V usage is TRBV10-1 and J usage is TRBJ2-7; D uncertain. The V end lost 2 bases, the J end lost 6 bases, and 8 bases lay between the germline ends. The CDR3 is 12 residues long. Germline V gene lookup returns CDR1 WNHNN and CDR2 SYGVQD (reference sequence). This chain's CDR3 is CASSENKGEQYF. The CDR3 nucleotides read TGCGCCAGCAGTGAGAACAAGGGCGAGCAGTACTTC.

Concerning this clone: Germline is not matched at one junction end, which may reflect a read error. Additional DNA sequences in this sample encode the identical CDR3. The gene calls are TRBV27 and TRBJ2-6, with D tentatively TRBD2 (5 bases). Per the germline V gene, CDR1 is MNHEY and CDR2 is SMNVEV (reference sequence). The CDR3 runs to 17 residues. CDR3 DNA: TGTGCTAGCACCCCCACCACGGACTTCTCTGGGGCCAACGTCCTGACTTTC. Amino acid sequence: CASTPTTDFSGANVLTF. The full variable domain, its missing parts supplied by reference TRBV27 and TRBJ2-6, is EAQVTQNPRYLITVTGKKLTVTCSQNMNHEYMSWYRQDPGLGLRQIYYSMNVEVTDKGDVPEGYKVSRKEKRNFPLILESPSPNQTSLYFCASTPTTDFSGANVLTFGAGSRLTVL.

As for this clone: The sample has other DNA sequences that encode this CDR3 too. The V and J genes are TRBV5-1 and TRBJ2-7; D is perhaps TRBD2 (6 bases). The length of the CDR3 is 13 residues. In germline, CDR1 is SGHRS, CDR2 YFSETQ. V lost 2 bases and J 4 bases, leaving 10 bases between the germline ends. The CDR3 region has the DNA TGCGCCAGCAGCTTCGGGACTGTATACGAGCAGTACTTC. Translation gives CASSFGTVYEQYF.

V is TRBV7-8 and J is TRBJ1-2, with D uncertain. There are 14 residues in the CDR3. Trimming removed 5 bases at V and 5 bases at J, with 15 bases between. Germline CDR1 reads SGHVS; CDR2 reads FQNEAQ. CDR3 DNA: TGTGCCAGCAGCCCCTACCAAGGAGGGTATGGCTACACCTTC. Its protein product is CASSPYQGGYGYTF.

This clone has just one count. The V gene is TRBV27, the J gene TRBJ2-7; TRBD1 matches 9 bases. The J segment lost 2 bases and the V segment lost 6 bases, leaving 8 bases of the junction unmatched. CDR1 is MNHEY, CDR2 SMNVEV, per germline (reference sequence). The CDR3 runs to 15 residues. CDR3 sequence (DNA): TGTGCCAGCAGAAAATCGGGACAGGGAACCTACGAGCAGTACTTC. Amino acid sequence: CASRKSGQGTYEQYF.

V usage is TRBV2 and J usage is TRBJ1-1; no clear D gene. The germline V gene encodes CDR1 SNHLY and CDR2 FYNNEI. Trimming removed 8 bases at V and 0 bases at J, with 7 bases between. The CDR3 totals 12 residues. The CDR3 reads CASHWVNTEAFF. In DNA form, the CDR3 reads TGTGCCAGCCACTGGGTGAACACTGAAGCTTTCTTT.

The chain links TRBV4-2 to TRBJ2-3; D not certain. CDR1 LGHNA and CDR2 YNFKEQ come from the germline V gene. With 0 bases removed from V and 4 bases from J, the gap between germline ends came to 8 bases. CDR3 length: 14 amino acids. CDR3: CASSQDEAPDTQYF. As DNA, the CDR3 is TGTGCCAGCAGCCAAGATGAGGCGCCAGATACGCAGTATTTT.

The genes are TRBV29-1 and TRBJ2-1, with 9 bases lining up with TRBD2. The CDR3 loop spans 17 amino acids. CDR1 is SQVTM and CDR2 is ANQGSEA in the germline V gene. Unmatched junction bases numbered 9, after V lost 0 bases and J lost 3 bases. CDR3 amino acids: CSVEDLGSGRFYNEQFF. The CDR3 DNA is TGCAGCGTTGAAGATTTGGGTAGCGGGAGATTCTACAATGAGCAGTTCTTC.

J is TRBJ2-2 and V is TRBV6-1; D call uncertain. Germline V gene lookup returns CDR1 MNHNS and CDR2 SASEGT. The CDR3 length is 12 residues. Trimming took 10 bases from V and 0 from J, leaving 6 bases between them. The CDR3 bases are TGTGCCACCGGACCGAACACCGGGGAGCTGTTTTTT. Protein product: CATGPNTGELFF.

As for this clone: A read error may produce the germline difference seen at one junction end. The chain recombines TRBV28 with TRBJ2-2, with D possibly matching TRBD1 (5 bases). Germline V gene sequence: CDR1 MDHEN, CDR2 SYDVKM. The length of the CDR3 is 16 residues. CDR3 in DNA: TGTGTCAGCAGTCCACCGACAGTCGTGCGGTCCGGGGAGCTGTTTTTT. Translating it yields CVSSPPTVVRSGELFF.

The chain recombines TRBV5-4 with TRBJ2-2; 8 bases align to TRBD1. Per the germline V gene, CDR1 is SGHNT and CDR2 is YYREEE (reference sequence). CDR3 length equals 15 residues. V was pared by 5 bases and J by 3 bases, with 6 bases of the junction left unmatched. The CDR3, as DNA: TGTGCCAGCAGGAGTGGACAGGGTTACACCGGGGAGCTGTTTTTT. Translation: CASRSGQGYTGELFF.

Comment on this clone: This sample includes further DNA sequences coding for the same CDR3. The V and J genes are TRBV7-8 and TRBJ2-7; 8 bases align to TRBD1. The germline V gene has CDR1 SGHVS and CDR2 FQNEAQ. This CDR3 contains 14 residues. J lost 2 bases, V lost 6 bases, and 6 bases had no gene match. In DNA form, the CDR3 reads TGTGCCAGCAGTCTCGGCAGGGGGCCCTACGAGCAGTACTTC. The encoded protein is CASSLGRGPYEQYF.

V usage is TRBV7-9 and J usage is TRBJ1-5; 8 bases line up with TRBD1. Losses at the gene ends were 11 bases for V and 3 bases for J; bases not matched to a gene: 6. In germline, CDR1 is SEHNR, CDR2 FQNEAQ (reference sequence). The CDR3 runs 13 residues. DNA for the CDR3: TGTGCCTCCGACAGGGGCCTCAATCAGCCCCAGCATTTT. Protein: CASDRGLNQPQHF.

The CDR3 DNA is TGTGCCAGCAGCGTAGCGGGGACAGGGAGCCACGAGCAGTACTTC. Residues: CASSVAGTGSHEQYF. This chain links TRBV9 with TRBJ2-7; 9 nucleotides agree with TRBD1. The V segment lost 0 bases and the J segment 5 bases; nucleotides outside the gene matches: 6. CDR3 length: 15 amino acids. Per germline, CDR1 SGDLS and CDR2 YYNGEE.

The chain recombines TRBV5-5 with TRBJ2-7, with a possible D match to TRBD2 (6 bases). Germline CDR1 reads SGHKS; CDR2 reads YYEKEE (reference sequence). The V end lost 5 bases, the J end lost 4 bases, and 19 bases lay between the germline ends. This CDR3 is built from 15 residues. DNA of the CDR3: TGTGCCAGCAGATCTCCCGGGACTTCTTATTACGAGCAGTACTTC. This translates into CASRSPGTSYYEQYF.

The CDR3 protein is CASSAPGELAGVTGELFF. CDR3 bases: TGTGCCAGCAGCGCCCCGGGGGAGCTAGCGGGAGTCACCGGGGAGCTGTTTTTT. The chain recombines TRBV9 with TRBJ2-2; 10 bases agree with TRBD2. This CDR3 is 18 amino acids long. Germline values: CDR1 SGDLS, CDR2 YYNGEE. The ends lost 3 bases at V and 4 bases at J; junction bases unmatched: 12.

The chain joins TRBV4-3 to TRBJ2-2; maybe TRBD1 (6 bases). V gave up 2 bases and J gave up 4 bases, with 14 bases separating them. Germline loops: CDR1 LGHNA, CDR2 YSLEER. This CDR3 comprises 16 residues. This CDR3 is CASSQYSTGSTGELFF. The CDR3 bases are TGCGCCAGCAGCCAATATAGCACAGGGAGCACCGGGGAGCTGTTTTTT.